This T cell receptor (beta chain) comes out of a study of CD4 T cells in relation to SARS-CoV-2 and coronaviruses. Study as a whole: TCR beta CDR3s were sequenced after roughly nine-day antigen culture of PBMCs. General study results and limits: Samples before the pandemic and after infection were not matched within any donor.

This clone has a handful of counts. The antigen remains undetermined. The unexposed donors gave CD4+ T cells in about 2010-2018, prior to COVID-19. CD4+ T cells were isolated from the cells after more than nine days of culture. On days 3 and 7, cultures got half fresh IL-2 medium. Sequenced by immunoSEQ multiplex PCR; TCRdb stores in-frame clones only, minus some. Of roughly 25,000 clones in the sample, around 80% were seen once. The receptor's source is a human donor in good health. The sequenced sample was CD4+ T cells from PBMCs, cultured in vitro.

The DNA of the CDR3 is TGTGCCAGCAGCGTAGGGGCGCAAAGTGGAGCTTTCTTT. It translates to CASSVGAQSGAFF. The J gene is TRBJ1-1, the V gene TRBV9; D remains unclear. Trimming removed 0 bases at V and 10 bases at J, with 13 bases between. The CDR3 covers 13 residues. The germline V gene has CDR1 SGDLS and CDR2 YYNGEE.